The source of this T cell receptor beta chain is a study of T cell responses to AZD1222 COVID-19 vaccine. Broader study findings: The donor group comprised mostly white British people and more females; the analysis possibly underestimated clonal diversity. The study found Spike-specific TCR breadth and depth rose after two AZD1222 doses. Vaccine-related CD4 TCRs covered spike, predominating at 160-218 and 743-854.

Only in-frame clones appear in the TCRdb table, and some are missing; sequencing was by immunoSEQ multiplex PCR. Of 70,000 to 80,000 clones listed, roughly 88% are singletons. To note about this clone: Its antigen is unidentified.

CDR3 size: 11 residues. Trimming left V 5 bases short and J 4 bases short, with 3 bases between. Germline CDR1 MDHEN, CDR2 SYDVKM. The chain recombines TRBV28 with TRBJ2-4; D gene ambiguous. This TCR derives from an adult in good health. The specimen comprised peripheral blood, sampled on day 0 of AZD1222 vaccination. CDR3 amino acids: CASSPKNIQYF. The CDR3 DNA is TGTGCCAGCAGTCCGAAAAACATTCAGTACTTC.